This TCR beta chain was profiled in a study of blood T cells in healthy people across ages. Study as a whole: Using template switching, researchers captured about one barcoded beta molecule for each two T cells.

Regarding the study as a whole: Diversity figures derived from one million T cells were judged to underestimate the true value.

Remarks on this clonotype: Its specificity is unknown.

With a J-beta primer mix and a sample-barcoded 5' primer, a second PCR ran about 7 to 11 cycles. TCRdb reanalysed the 5' RACE reads using MiXCR and keeps one entry per CDR3 protein. Of about 1.4 million distinct CDR3 sequences in the sample, 59% were seen once. Per-sample yields of isolated PBMCs were at least 7 million. Sequenced sample: blood. The source is a man in his late teens or twenties in good health.

CDR3 residues: CASSQGVSMTDTQYF. CDR3 in DNA: TGCGCCAGCAGCCAAGGTGTTAGCATGACAGATACGCAGTATTTT. The V call is TRBV4-1, the J call TRBJ2-3; the D is unclear. The V gene's germline CDR1 is MGHRA and CDR2 YSYEKL. This CDR3 comprises 15 residues. V lost 1 base and J lost 3, with 11 bases in between.